This T cell receptor (beta chain) was sequenced in a study of blood T cell repertoires in COVID-19. Study overall: From the United States, Italy and Spain came samples of acute and convalescent COVID-19. Sample material is recorded as cDNA or gDNA derived from T cells, B-cell-depleted T cells, or PBMCs.

This CDR3 spans 11 amino acids. Trimming cost V 5 bases and J 6 bases, with 10 bases left between them. Germline CDR1 GTSNPN, CDR2 SVGIG (reference sequence). As handled by the study authors: The assay estimated nucleated cells by amplifying reference gene primers. Some clones are missing from TCRdb's copy, which holds only in-frame ones; the method was immunoSEQ multiplex PCR. The D gene and trimming were derived from the DNA, and the V and J assignments and clone size from that table. The table shows around 180,000 clones, with under 85% occurring only once. The chain combines TRBV30 with TRBJ1-1; D remains unclear. This sequence originates from a man aged 60 to 75 with active or convalescent COVID-19. The sequencing sample was made of peripheral blood. CDR3 DNA sequence: TGTGCCTGGGCGGTTCGTTCTGAAGCTTTCTTT. This codes for CAWAVRSEAFF.